These 14 T cell receptor beta chains share one sample of origin, sequenced in a study of blood T cell repertoires in COVID-19. Generated by immunoSEQ multiplex PCR, the TCRdb table keeps only in-frame clones and is missing some. The data hold about 330,000 clones, with about 87% observed a single time. The sequencing input was PBMCs or T cells enriched from blood (not recorded which). The receptors here all came from a woman in her twenties or thirties who had recovered from COVID-19.

The gene calls are TRBV10-3 and TRBJ1-2; D may be TRBD1 (6 bases). This CDR3 comprises 12 residues. Trimming pared 10 bases from V and 5 bases from J, leaving 14 bases between. CDR1 is ENHRY, CDR2 SYGVKD, per germline. The CDR3 DNA is TGTGCCAGTGAAGCAGGGGATTATGGCTACACCTTC. Protein sequence: CASEAGDYGYTF.

This clone was seen a handful of times. The V call is TRBV7-9, the J call TRBJ1-2; D is unresolved. Per the germline V gene, CDR1 is SEHNR and CDR2 is FQNEAQ (reference sequence). V lost 5 bases and J 4 bases, leaving 11 bases between the germline ends. CDR3 size: 13 residues. The CDR3 spells CASSREAGYGYTF. CDR3 DNA: TGTGCCAGCAGCCGGGAAGCAGGCTATGGCTACACCTTC.

The rearrangement joins TRBV5-4 to TRBJ2-3; D is undetermined. V shed 0 bases and J shed 4 bases, with 6 bases lying between them. Germline V gene lookup returns CDR1 SGHNT and CDR2 YYREEE (reference sequence). CDR3 length equals 13 residues. The chain's CDR3 is CASSLVSADTQYF. In nucleotides, the CDR3 is TGTGCCAGCAGCTTGGTGTCAGCAGATACGCAGTATTTT.

In the case of this clone: This sample also contains other DNA sequences that code for the same CDR3. V is TRBV9 and J is TRBJ1-2; no firm D call. Germline V gene data show CDR1 as SGDLS and CDR2 as YYNGEE. CDR3 length equals 12 residues. V was pared by 0 bases and J by 4 bases, with 4 bases between. This CDR3 is CASSVGGYGYTF. The CDR3 DNA is TGTGCCAGCAGCGTAGGAGGCTATGGCTACACCTTC.

The chain recombines TRBV5-4 with TRBJ2-7; D is possibly TRBD1 (6 bases). Germline-derived CDR1 and CDR2 are SGHNT and YYREEE (reference sequence). V lost 4 bases to trimming and J lost 1 base, with 12 bases between them. The CDR3 totals 14 residues. The CDR3 sequence: CASSKTGTSYEQYF. In nucleotides, the CDR3 is TGTGCCAGCAGCAAGACAGGAACTTCCTACGAGCAGTACTTC.

The chain employs TRBV9 and TRBJ2-7; 8 nucleotides align to TRBD2. Germline V CDR1 and CDR2: SGDLS, YYNGEE. V shed 4 bases, J shed 2 bases, and the junction held 5 bases outside the gene matches. The CDR3 loop spans 14 amino acids. The chain's CDR3 is CASSPGGGTYEQYF. In nucleotides, the CDR3 is TGTGCCAGCAGCCCGGGAGGGGGGACCTACGAGCAGTACTTC.

The rearrangement links TRBV7-2 to TRBJ2-2; no firm D call. The CDR3 has 16 residues. V dropped 8 bases and J dropped 2 bases, with 18 bases sitting between them. The germline CDR1 and CDR2 sequences are SGHTA and FQGNSA. Written as DNA, the CDR3 is TGTGCCAGCTACCATCGAGAACTCGATAACACCGGGGAGCTGTTTTTT. Residues: CASYHRELDNTGELFF.

The chain uses TRBV6-2 or TRBV6-3 and TRBJ1-5; perhaps TRBD1 as D (6 bases). V was shortened by 5 bases and J by 4 bases, with 15 bases between the two germline ends. Germline V gives CDR1 MNHEY, CDR2 SVGEGT. This CDR3 region has 15 residues. For the CDR3, the DNA is TGTGCCAGCAGTACCCGACAGGAAATTAATCAGCCCCAGCATTTT. It codes for CASSTRQEINQPQHF.

The V and J genes are TRBV9 and TRBJ1-3, with 7 bases matching TRBD1. Germline-derived CDR1 and CDR2 are SGDLS and YYNGEE. V gave up 0 bases and J gave up 0 bases; unmatched junction bases: 6. This CDR3 is built from 17 residues. The CDR3 sequence: CASSVDPGDSSGNTIYF. The DNA of the CDR3 is TGTGCCAGCAGCGTAGATCCGGGGGACAGCTCTGGAAACACCATATATTTT.

This rearrangement joins TRBV6-5 to TRBJ1-6; D may be TRBD1 (5 bases). Trimming removed 2 bases from V and 5 bases from J, with 10 bases in between. This CDR3 comprises 15 residues. Germline V gene data show CDR1 as MNHEY and CDR2 as SVGAGI. The CDR3 DNA sequence: TGTGCCAGCAGTTACGGGGGGTGGGATAATTCACCCCTCCACTTT. Encoded protein: CASSYGGWDNSPLHF.

The chain carries TRBV4-1 and TRBJ1-2, with 8 bases fitting TRBD1. The CDR3 sequence is 17 residues long. Germline lookup yields CDR1 MGHRA and CDR2 YSYEKL. Trimming took 1 base from V and 0 from J; bases not matched to a gene: 7. This chain's CDR3 is CASSQVLGDRTNYGYTF. CDR3 in DNA: TGCGCCAGCAGCCAAGTATTAGGGGACAGGACTAACTATGGCTACACCTTC.

J is TRBJ2-7 and V is TRBV5-5; D is unresolved. With 2 bases removed from V and 6 bases from J, the gap between germline ends came to 12 bases. This CDR3 has 13 residues. Per germline, CDR1 SGHKS and CDR2 YYEKEE (reference sequence). CDR3 in DNA: TGTGCCAGCAGCTTTATCACGAAGAGCGAGCAGTACTTC. Amino acid sequence: CASSFITKSEQYF.

This chain links TRBV14 with TRBJ2-1; D gene ambiguous. V lost 2 bases and J 5 bases, leaving 16 bases between the germline ends. The CDR3 contains 16 residues. Germline CDR1 SGHDN, CDR2 FVKESK. CDR3 sequence reads: CASSQFPPTSDNEQFF. The CDR3 bases are TGTGCCAGCAGCCAATTTCCCCCGACATCGGACAATGAGCAGTTCTTC.

This clone has only one observation. The chain is built from TRBV30 and TRBJ2-7; 7 positions agree with TRBD1. CDR1 and CDR2 from the germline V gene are GTSNPN and SVGIG (reference sequence). V lost 2 bases and J lost 3; bases outside the gene matches: 10. The CDR3 extends over 15 amino acids. CDR3 sequence: CAWSPPGTAFYEQYF. In nucleotides, the CDR3 is TGTGCCTGGAGTCCACCCGGGACAGCCTTCTACGAGCAGTACTTC. The complete variable domain, with remaining parts taken from reference TRBV30 and TRBJ2-7, reads SQTIHQWPATLVQPVGSPLSLECTVEGTSNPNLYWYRQAAGRGLQLLFYSVGIGQISSEVPQNLSASRPQDRQFILSSKKLLLSDSGFYLCAWSPPGTAFYEQYFGPGTRLTVT.